The T cell receptor (beta chain) described here comes from a study of OX40 agonist ivuxolimab in advanced cancers. Overall study context: Patients got intravenous ivuxolimab at 0.01 to 10 mg/kg every 2 weeks. Anti-PD-1, anti-PD-L1 or anti-CTLA-4 therapy given earlier was allowed, and approximately 40% had some. General study points: It was not determined which antigens were specifically recognized by the peripheral T cells that had undergone clonal expansion. Certain nonresponding patients likewise had low normalized T-cell clonal expansion.

The CDR3 sequence is 11 residues long. Germline V gene lookup returns CDR1 SNHLY and CDR2 FYNNEI. The V and J ends lost 1 base and 7 bases respectively, with 1 base between them. Sequencing was performed with immunoSEQ multiplex PCR; in TCRdb, only in-frame clones are kept and a portion is missing. Counted here are tens of thousands of clones, 70% to 90% occurring once; the ten biggest clones make up roughly 18%. Concerning this clone itself: As yet, its antigen is unknown.

The specimen was CD4+ or CD8+ T cells sorted from blood, collected in a trial of the OX40 agonist ivuxolimab. The chain recombines TRBV2 with TRBJ2-2; D is unclear. The source of this sequence is an adult with an advanced solid tumor such as melanoma, head and neck, liver or kidney cancer. The CDR3 DNA is TGTGCCAGCAGTGAAGACGGGGAGCTGTTTTTT. It is translated as CASSEDGELFF.